Below, 28 T cell receptor beta chains from the same sample are listed, as sequenced in a study of glioma-infiltrating T cells. The iRepertoire nested amplicon-rescue multiplex PCR amplified TCR alpha and beta CDR3s from RNA. TCRdb recomputed calls from the multiplex PCR reads with MiXCR, one row per CDR3 protein. The data show some 150,000 distinct CDR3 sequences, more than 35% seen once. The sequenced material came from glioma tissue, nonneoplastic brain tissue, or PBMCs (not recorded which). The source is a human donor with low-grade glioma or glioblastoma, undergoing nonglioma brain surgery, or in good health (not recorded which).

The V gene is TRBV28, the J gene TRBJ1-4; weak D call: TRBD1 (5 bases). This CDR3 contains 16 residues. Germline CDR1 is MDHEN and CDR2 is SYDVKM. V lost 3 bases to trimming and J lost 8 bases, with 19 bases between them. CDR3 amino acids: CASSFFEGTRKEKLFF. The CDR3 region has the DNA TGTGCCAGCAGTTTCTTCGAAGGGACTCGGAAGGAAAAACTGTTTTTT. The full variable domain, in which reference TRBV28 and TRBJ1-4 provide the parts outside the CDR3, is DVKVTQSSRYLVKRTGEKVFLECVQDMDHENMFWYRQDPGLGLRLIYFSYDVKMKEKGDIPEGYSVSREKKERFSLILESASTNQTSMYLCASSFFEGTRKEKLFFGSGTQLSVL.

The gene calls are TRBV4-3 and TRBJ1-2, with a tentative D call TRBD1 (5 bases). Trimming took 0 bases from V and 5 from J, leaving 19 bases between them. Germline V gene sequence: CDR1 LGHNA, CDR2 YSLEER. This CDR3 comprises 17 residues. The CDR3 nucleotides are TGCGCCAGCAGCCAAGATCAGGTCGGACACTCCACTTATGGCTACACCTTC. It specifies CASSQDQVGHSTYGYTF.

CDR3 coding DNA: TGCAGTGCCACACTAGAGAGTGAGCAGTACTTC. This codes for CSATLESEQYF. The rearrangement joins TRBV20-1 to TRBJ2-7; possible D gene TRBD2, 5 bases. The CDR3 extends over 11 amino acids. Trimming stripped 6 bases from V and 7 bases from J, with 13 bases between. The germline V gene encodes CDR1 DFQATT and CDR2 SNEGSKA (reference sequence).

A few counts support this clonotype. This chain joins TRBV29-1 and TRBJ2-3; the D gene is possibly TRBD1 (6 bases). V was pared by 8 bases and J by 2 bases, with 11 bases between. This CDR3 region has 12 residues. The germline V gene has CDR1 SQVTM and CDR2 ANQGSEA. Here the CDR3 reads CSSRTDTDTQYF. As DNA, the CDR3 is TGCAGCTCCCGGACAGACACAGATACGCAGTATTTT.

This clonotype was detected a few times. The genes are TRBV25-1 and TRBJ1-5, with 7 bases matching TRBD1. Losses at the gene ends were 2 bases for V and 6 bases for J; bases not matched to a gene: 13. The CDR3 is made up of 17 amino acids. The germline V gene encodes CDR1 MGHDK and CDR2 SYGVNS. CDR3 protein: CASSEVPDREEGQPQHF. CDR3 coding DNA: TGTGCCAGCAGTGAAGTCCCTGACAGGGAAGAGGGTCAGCCCCAGCATTTT.

V and J are TRBV20-1 and TRBJ2-3; no definite D call. Deletions cut 2 bases from V and 6 bases from J, with 9 bases between. The CDR3 loop spans 12 amino acids. CDR1 and CDR2 from the germline V gene are DFQATT and SNEGSKA (reference sequence). DNA for the CDR3: TGCAGTGCTAGAAAAGGGTCCGATACGCAGTATTTT. Encoded protein: CSARKGSDTQYF.

The DNA for the CDR3 is TGCAGTGCTAGTACCGAGCAGTTCTTC. This encodes CSASTEQFF. The gene calls are TRBV20-1 and TRBJ2-1, with D unclear. This CDR3 contains 9 residues. V was cut by 3 bases and J by 10 bases, with 4 bases left in between. CDR1 is DFQATT, CDR2 SNEGSKA, per germline (reference sequence).

This clonotype has more than one count but fewer than ten. The V call is TRBV6-2 or TRBV6-3, the J call TRBJ2-5; TRBD1 or TRBD2 may be the D gene (6 bases each). V lost 8 bases to trimming and J lost 5 bases, with 18 bases between them. The CDR3 loop spans 14 amino acids. The germline gives CDR1 MNHEY, CDR2 SVGEGT. This CDR3 is CASRLTGGGETQYF. CDR3 in DNA: TGTGCCAGCCGTCTGACAGGCGGAGGGGAGACCCAGTACTTC.

The sample holds a few counts of this clonotype. The chain couples TRBV28 to TRBJ2-4, with D perhaps matching TRBD1 (5 bases). The CDR3 is 15 amino acids. CDR1 and CDR2 (germline): MDHEN, SYDVKM. Trimming stripped 7 bases from V and 2 bases from J, with 15 bases between. In DNA form, the CDR3 reads TGTGCCAGCAATACACGACAGATCTCCAAAAACATTCAGTACTTC. Encoded protein: CASNTRQISKNIQYF. Full variable domain (rest looked up from reference TRBV28 and TRBJ2-4): DVKVTQSSRYLVKRTGEKVFLECVQDMDHENMFWYRQDPGLGLRLIYFSYDVKMKEKGDIPEGYSVSREKKERFSLILESASTNQTSMYLCASNTRQISKNIQYFGAGTRLSVL.

The chain uses TRBV6-6 and TRBJ1-5; 7 bases are shared with TRBD1. This CDR3 is 17 amino acids long. V lost 10 bases and J lost 2; bases outside the gene matches: 17. Germline assignment: CDR1 MNHNY and CDR2 SVGAGI (reference sequence). The CDR3 DNA is TGTGCCACTGGCGACAGGGTGGGGACCGGTGGCAATCAGCCCCAGCATTTT. This translates into CATGDRVGTGGNQPQHF.

This clonotype was detected a few times. The chain's CDR3 is CSARKAGYTDTQYF. In nucleotides, the CDR3 is TGCAGTGCGCGAAAGGCGGGATACACAGATACGCAGTATTTT. The chain couples TRBV20-1 to TRBJ2-3; D is possibly TRBD2 (6 bases). Trimming pared 6 bases from V and 2 bases from J, leaving 15 bases between. Germline CDR1 and CDR2: DFQATT and SNEGSKA (reference sequence). CDR3 length: 14 amino acids.

The chain is built from TRBV20-1 and TRBJ2-5, with a possible D match to TRBD1 (5 bases). The germline gives CDR1 DFQATT, CDR2 SNEGSKA (reference sequence). The V gene lost 0 bases and the J gene lost 2 bases, with 7 bases spanning the gap. CDR3 length: 13 amino acids. CDR3 DNA: TGCAGTGCTAGAGATCAGGGACAAGAGACCCAGTACTTC. It codes for CSARDQGQETQYF.

The V gene is TRBV6-1, the J gene TRBJ1-5; 11 bases align to TRBD1. This CDR3 has 14 residues. Germline V gene sequence: CDR1 MNHNS, CDR2 SASEGT. The J segment lost 5 bases and the V segment lost 5 bases, leaving 2 bases of the junction unmatched. This CDR3 is CASSMGQGDQPQHF. The DNA of the CDR3 is TGTGCCAGCAGTATGGGACAGGGGGATCAGCCCCAGCATTTT.

The table lists this clonotype with a few counts. The CDR3, as DNA: TGTGCCAGCAGTTCCCATCCCGGACAGGGGGATAATGAGCAGTTCTTC. Its protein is CASSSHPGQGDNEQFF. The chain uses TRBV28 and TRBJ2-1; 10 positions match TRBD1. Per germline, CDR1 MDHEN and CDR2 SYDVKM. This CDR3 spans 16 amino acids. J gave up 7 bases and V 4 bases, and 10 bases lay outside the gene matches.

The gene calls are TRBV6-1 and TRBJ2-7; 9 nucleotides match TRBD1. This CDR3 comprises 18 residues. Germline V gene sequence: CDR1 MNHNS, CDR2 SASEGT. J was trimmed by 5 bases and V by 6 bases; bases with no gene match: 20. CDR3 in amino acids: CASRESVQGAIYRDEQYF. Here the CDR3 DNA reads TGTGCCAGCAGGGAAAGTGTACAGGGGGCGATATATAGAGACGAGCAGTACTTC.

This clonotype occurred a few times. The genes are TRBV7-9 and TRBJ1-1; D is possibly TRBD1 (5 bases). The CDR3 has 13 amino acids. The V and J ends lost 8 bases and 0 bases respectively, with 10 bases between them. In germline, CDR1 is SEHNR, CDR2 FQNEAQ (reference sequence). The CDR3 sequence is CASRGPLNTEAFF. The CDR3 DNA reads TGTGCCAGCCGGGGACCGTTGAACACTGAAGCTTTCTTT.

J is TRBJ2-2 and V is TRBV5-1, with D perhaps TRBD1 or TRBD2 (5 bases each). Trimming pared 4 bases from V and 4 bases from J, leaving 14 bases between. The CDR3 sequence is 15 residues long. Per the germline V gene, CDR1 is SGHRS and CDR2 is YFSETQ. Written as DNA, the CDR3 is TGCGCCAGCAGCCCAGGGAGCGTAGGCACCGGGGAGCTGTTTTTT. It specifies CASSPGSVGTGELFF.

This clonotype was found a few times. This chain uses TRBV20-1 with TRBJ1-2; 7 bases fit TRBD1. Germline V lookup: CDR1 DFQATT, CDR2 SNEGSKA (reference sequence). CDR3 length: 16 amino acids. V lost 3 bases to trimming and J lost 6 bases; unmatched junction nucleotides: 16. This CDR3 is CSARSTSTGTANGYTF. The CDR3 DNA is TGCAGTGCTAGGTCAACTTCAACCGGGACAGCAAATGGCTACACCTTC.

This clonotype was detected a few times. J is TRBJ2-7 and V is TRBV28; D is ambiguous. The germline V gene has CDR1 MDHEN and CDR2 SYDVKM. The length of the CDR3 is 14 residues. Trimming left V 5 bases short and J 0 bases short, with 11 bases between. The chain's CDR3 is CASSTPSSSYEQYF. CDR3 bases: TGTGCCAGCAGTACCCCCTCCAGCTCCTACGAGCAGTACTTC.

This clonotype was counted between two and nine times. The chain couples TRBV7-2 to TRBJ2-7; D may be TRBD1 (8 bases). Germline V gene lookup returns CDR1 SGHTA and CDR2 FQGNSA. This CDR3 region has 14 residues. Trimming pared 3 bases from V and 4 bases from J, leaving 13 bases between. CDR3 sequence: CASSFGQGGYEQYF. The DNA of the CDR3 is TGTGCCAGCAGCTTCGGACAGGGAGGGTACGAGCAGTACTTC.

The CDR3 coding sequence is TGTGCCAGCAATTCATTAGCTAGCACAGATACGCAGTATTTT. Its translation is CASNSLASTDTQYF. The chain is built from TRBV28 and TRBJ2-3; D gene uncertain. Per germline, CDR1 MDHEN and CDR2 SYDVKM. Trimming pared 7 bases from V and 0 bases from J, leaving 11 bases between. The CDR3 consists of 14 residues.

This clonotype was counted a few times. The chain joins TRBV6-5 to TRBJ2-7; no clear D. The V end lost 0 bases, the J end lost 0 bases, and 6 bases lay between the germline ends. The germline V gene has CDR1 MNHEY and CDR2 SVGAGI. This CDR3 comprises 14 residues. The chain's CDR3 is CASSYSEYSYEQYF. CDR3 bases: TGTGCCAGCAGTTACTCAGAATACTCCTACGAGCAGTACTTC.

For this clonotype: A clone one base away is much larger, so this may be a read error. The chain employs TRBV6-5 and TRBJ1-3; TRBD1 is a possible D gene (5 bases). The CDR3 runs to 15 residues. Germline V gene data show CDR1 as MNHEY and CDR2 as SVGAGI. DNA of the CDR3: TGTGCCAGCAGTCCGGGACCGGTCTCTGGAAGCACCATATATTTT. Its translation: CASSPGPVSGSTIYF.

The chain combines TRBV28 with TRBJ1-5; no clear D gene. The CDR3 runs to 11 residues. V was pared by 4 bases and J by 6 bases, with 4 bases between. Germline assignment: CDR1 MDHEN and CDR2 SYDVKM. The chain's CDR3 is CASSSSQPQHF. CDR3 nucleotides: TGTGCCAGCAGTTCTTCTCAGCCCCAGCATTTT.

This chain connects TRBV4-3 to TRBJ2-2; D uncertain. CDR3 length: 14 residues. Germline assignment: CDR1 LGHNA and CDR2 YSLEER. With 0 bases removed from V and 6 bases from J, the gap between germline ends came to 8 bases. The CDR3, as DNA: TGCGCCAGCAGCCAAGATTTAGGGTCCGGGGAGCTGTTTTTT. Protein product: CASSQDLGSGELFF.

Ten or more counts support this clonotype. The chain recombines TRBV6-1 with TRBJ1-1; no firm D call. Germline CDR1 reads MNHNS; CDR2 reads SASEGT. V was clipped by 2 bases and J by 3 bases, with 7 bases between them. The CDR3 runs 13 residues. The CDR3 sequence: CASSELLYTEAFF. CDR3 DNA sequence: TGTGCCAGCAGTGAATTACTCTACACTGAAGCTTTCTTT.

The chain links TRBV3-1 to TRBJ1-2; tentatively, D is TRBD1 (5 bases). Germline V gene lookup returns CDR1 LGHDT and CDR2 YNNKEL (reference sequence). The ends were cut back, 2 bases at V and 3 bases at J, with 19 bases in the middle. This CDR3 is 17 amino acids long. The CDR3 spells CASSQSVQAPLYYGYTF. The CDR3 bases are TGTGCCAGCAGCCAAAGTGTACAGGCTCCACTATACTATGGCTACACCTTC.

This clonotype was seen a handful of times. CDR3 loop: CASRPGQGYETQYF. The CDR3 coding sequence is TGTGCCAGCAGACCCGGACAGGGCTACGAGACCCAGTACTTC. J is TRBJ2-5 and V is TRBV7-2; TRBD1 matches 8 bases. The CDR3 extends over 14 amino acids. Trimming removed 6 bases from V and 5 bases from J; junction bases left unmatched: 8. Germline V lookup: CDR1 SGHTA, CDR2 FQGNSA.